This is a list of T cell receptor beta chains from one sample in a study of T cells in Graves' hyperthyroidism and ophthalmopathy. TCRdb processed the multiplex PCR reads anew with MiXCR; each CDR3 protein has one entry. The repertoire consists of fewer than 450,000 distinct CDR3 sequences, with about 18% occurring once and the leading ten covering about a third. The sequenced sample consisted of blood. Receptors originate from a woman in her 30s with Graves' hyperthyroidism that later progressed to Graves' ophthalmopathy. Both conserved end residues are part of each CDR3. The order of the fields is clone size, D gene, J gene, V gene, CDR3 protein, CDR3 DNA. A D gene is named only where the DNA matches it firmly. Expanded clones get a size class; other rows say once, few or many, or leave the size out.

many	-	TRBJ2-4	TRBV28	CASSLGGLGKNIQYF	TGTGCCAGCAGTTTGGGGGGGCTCGGCAAAAACATTCAGTACTTC
-	-	TRBJ1-1	TRBV29-1	CSVEVGGGGTEAFF	TGCAGCGTTGAGGTCGGGGGCGGGGGCACTGAAGCTTTCTTT
many	TRBD2	TRBJ2-1	TRBV12-3/TRBV12-4	CASSRSGTSGTGNEQFF	TGTGCCAGCAGCCGTTCCGGGACTAGCGGGACGGGCAATGAGCAGTTCTTC
many	TRBD1	TRBJ2-2	TRBV18	CASSHGQAPTGELFF	TGTGCCAGCTCCCATGGACAGGCACCCACCGGGGAGCTGTTTTTT
-	-	TRBJ1-2	TRBV19	CASSIQGQYGYTF	TGTGCCAGTAGTATACAAGGACAGTATGGCTACACCTTC
-	-	TRBJ1-3	TRBV12-5	CASGLYGNTIYF	TGTGCTAGTGGTTTGTATGGAAACACCATATATTTT
many	-	TRBJ2-7	TRBV2	CASPGHTAGEQYF	TGTGCCAGCCCGGGACACACGGCGGGGGAGCAGTACTTC
few	-	TRBJ2-7	TRBV29-1	CSVGETTGEQYF	TGCAGCGTTGGTGAGACGACGGGCGAGCAGTACTTC
-	-	TRBJ2-3	TRBV20-1	CSASRESTNTQYF	TGCAGTGCTAGCAGGGAAAGCACAAATACGCAGTATTTT
many	-	TRBJ1-4	TRBV28	CASSIATGATNEKLFF	TGTGCCAGCAGTATAGCGACCGGCGCAACTAATGAAAAACTGTTTTTT
-	TRBD1	TRBJ2-1	TRBV11-2	CASSLGTGKGNEQFF	TGTGCCAGCAGCCTAGGGACAGGGAAAGGGAATGAGCAGTTCTTC
many	-	TRBJ2-6	TRBV4-1	CASSQDEGGANVLTF	TGCGCCAGCAGCCAAGATGAGGGTGGGGCCAACGTCCTGACTTTC
-	TRBD1	TRBJ1-2	TRBV25-1	CASRNRGTGLNYGYTF	TGTGCCAGCAGGAACAGGGGGACAGGCCTCAACTATGGCTACACCTTC
-	-	TRBJ1-1	TRBV24-1	CATSDLPRILNTEAFF	TGTGCCACCAGTGATTTGCCGCGGATTTTGAACACTGAAGCTTTCTTT
few	-	TRBJ2-7	TRBV20-1	CSAEHDEEMYEQYF	TGCAGTGCTGAGCATGATGAGGAAATGTACGAGCAGTACTTC
-	TRBD1	TRBJ1-4	TRBV5-1	CASSYGQGEKLFF	TGCGCCAGCAGCTATGGACAGGGTGAAAAACTGTTTTTT
many	TRBD2	TRBJ2-5	TRBV7-2	CASSTGTSDETQYF	TGTGCCAGCAGCACCGGGACTAGCGACGAGACCCAGTACTTC
many	TRBD2	TRBJ2-7	TRBV20-1	CSASRPSGRSSYEQYF	TGCAGTGCTAGCCGGCCTAGCGGGAGGAGCTCCTACGAGCAGTACTTC
many	-	TRBJ2-3	TRBV28	CASSRRQSTDTQYF	TGTGCCAGCAGTAGGCGGCAGAGCACAGATACGCAGTATTTT
-	-	TRBJ2-1	TRBV7-8	CASSLRAGTSSEQFF	TGTGCCAGCAGCTTACGGGCGGGCACCAGCAGTGAGCAGTTCTTC
few	-	TRBJ2-1	TRBV9	CASSVVAGTYNEQFF	TGTGCCAGCAGCGTAGTGGCAGGAACCTACAATGAGCAGTTCTTC
many	-	TRBJ2-7	TRBV9	CASSVSPLGYEQYF	TGTGCCAGCAGTGTTTCGCCCCTAGGATACGAGCAGTACTTC
many	-	TRBJ2-7	TRBV15	CATSRDFGGIDYEQYF	TGTGCCACCAGCAGAGATTTCGGGGGAATCGACTACGAGCAGTACTTC
few	-	TRBJ1-5	TRBV7-9	CASSLAAGNQPQHF	TGTGCCAGCAGCTTAGCGGCAGGGAATCAGCCCCAGCATTTT
few	TRBD2	TRBJ2-4	TRBV5-1	CASSAERGGLLRNIQYF	TGCGCCAGCAGTGCGGAACGGGGGGGACTTTTGCGAAACATTCAGTACTTC
-	-	TRBJ2-3	TRBV12-3/TRBV12-4	CASSLGEPPGSTGTQYF	TGTGCCAGCAGTTTAGGAGAGCCGCCGGGTAGCACAGGTACGCAGTATTTT
few	-	TRBJ2-5	TRBV29-1	CSVDGSLETQYF	TGCAGCGTTGACGGGTCTCTCGAGACCCAGTACTTC
-	-	TRBJ1-1	TRBV20-1	CSARDIGQVTEAFF	TGCAGTGCTAGAGATATAGGCCAGGTCACTGAAGCTTTCTTT
many	-	TRBJ2-3	TRBV6-1	CASTLTGGTDTQYF	TGTGCCAGCACCCTTACCGGGGGCACAGATACGCAGTATTTT
-	-	TRBJ2-2	TRBV10-3	CATRTRDGNTGELFF	TGTGCCACCAGAACCCGGGACGGTAACACCGGGGAGCTGTTTTTT
few	-	TRBJ1-2	TRBV5-1	CASSYSDQGDYGYTF	TGCGCCAGCAGTTATTCCGATCAGGGAGACTATGGCTACACCTTC
few	-	TRBJ1-6	TRBV4-1	CASSQDLGITLHF	TGCGCCAGCAGCCAAGATTTGGGGATCACCCTCCACTTT
once	-	TRBJ1-2	TRBV11-2	CASSLLGGYTF	TGTGCCAGCAGCCTCCTGGGCGGCTACACCTTC
many	-	TRBJ2-7	TRBV20-1	CSASETSYEQYF	TGCAGTGCTAGCGAAACATCCTACGAGCAGTACTTC
many	-	TRBJ2-1	TRBV14	CASSPNLWPGNEQFF	TGTGCCAGCAGCCCCAACCTATGGCCGGGCAATGAGCAGTTCTTC
many	TRBD2	TRBJ2-1	TRBV7-2	CASSWTGLAGGSSYNEQFF	TGTGCCAGCAGCTGGACGGGACTAGCGGGGGGGAGCTCCTACAATGAGCAGTTCTTC